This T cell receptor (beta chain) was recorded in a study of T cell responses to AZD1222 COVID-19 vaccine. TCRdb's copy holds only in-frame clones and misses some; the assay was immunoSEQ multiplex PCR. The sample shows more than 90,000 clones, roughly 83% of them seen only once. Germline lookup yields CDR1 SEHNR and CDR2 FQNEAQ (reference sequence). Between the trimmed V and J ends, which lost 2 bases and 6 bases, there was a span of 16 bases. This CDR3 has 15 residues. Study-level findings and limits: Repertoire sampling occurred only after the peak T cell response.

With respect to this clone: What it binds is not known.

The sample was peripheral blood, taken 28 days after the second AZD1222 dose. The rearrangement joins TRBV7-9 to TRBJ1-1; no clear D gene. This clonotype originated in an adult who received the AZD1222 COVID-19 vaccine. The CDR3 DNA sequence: TGTGCCAGCAGCTTAACGGTTGGAGGAAACGCTGAAGCTTTCTTT. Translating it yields CASSLTVGGNAEAFF.